The 18 T cell receptor beta chains below were found in one sample sequenced in a study of T cells after yellow fever vaccination. In TCRdb, the 5' RACE reads were re-called with MiXCR into one record per CDR3 protein. The table lists some 340,000 distinct CDR3 sequences, around 11% of them singletons. The starting material was CD4+ T cells sorted from PBMCs, obtained 45 days after the yellow fever booster vaccination. These receptors came from a man between 18 and 29 years old who received the YFV17D yellow fever vaccine.

This clonotype was detected a few times. The genes are TRBV3-1 and TRBJ1-3; D is unclear. CDR1 and CDR2 (germline): LGHDT, YNNKEL (reference sequence). V was pared by 3 bases and J by 4 bases, with 7 bases between. CDR3 length equals 13 residues. CDR3 nucleotides: TGTGCCAGCAGCCAGCAGATCGGAAACACCATATATTTT. This gives the protein CASSQQIGNTIYF.

In its sample, this clonotype was seen a few times. The chain joins TRBV20-1 to TRBJ1-5; D gene ambiguous. The V and J ends lost 6 bases and 4 bases respectively, with 16 bases between them. The CDR3 totals 14 residues. In germline, CDR1 is DFQATT, CDR2 SNEGSKA (reference sequence). The CDR3 spells CSAPRGGPNQPQHF. The CDR3 DNA reads as TGCAGTGCCCCCCGGGGAGGTCCTAATCAGCCCCAGCATTTT.

This clonotype was counted once. The CDR3 spells CASSSRISGANVLTF. For the CDR3, the DNA is TGTGCCAGCAGCTCGAGAATATCTGGGGCCAACGTCCTGACTTTC. The chain employs TRBV7-2 and TRBJ2-6, with D unclear. Looked up from germline, CDR1 is SGHTA and CDR2 is FQGNSA. With 4 bases removed from V and 1 base from J, the gap between germline ends came to 8 bases. The CDR3 consists of 15 residues.

This clonotype came up many times. The chain employs TRBV5-1 and TRBJ2-2, with TRBD1 identical over 10 bases. Germline CDR1 is SGHRS and CDR2 is YFSETQ. The CDR3 is 15 amino acids. Germline trimming cut 4 bases from V and 3 bases from J; bases unmatched to any gene: 3. CDR3 residues: CASSRQGADTGELFF. CDR3 DNA: TGCGCCAGCAGCCGACAGGGGGCAGACACCGGGGAGCTGTTTTTT.

The chain combines TRBV7-2 with TRBJ2-1; 9 nucleotides line up with TRBD2. CDR1 is SGHTA and CDR2 is FQGNSA in the germline V gene. The CDR3 covers 16 residues. V trimming: 8 bases; J trimming: 4 bases; junction bases outside the gene matches: 12. The CDR3 sequence: CASSGRASGVYNEQFF. In DNA, the CDR3 is TGTGCCAGCTCAGGGAGGGCTAGCGGGGTTTACAATGAGCAGTTCTTC.

This clonotype has only a few counts. The rearrangement joins TRBV20-1 to TRBJ2-6; the D gene is possibly TRBD1 (5 bases). V lost 2 bases to trimming and J lost 0 bases, with 8 bases between them. The CDR3 spans 15 residues. Germline-derived CDR1 and CDR2 are DFQATT and SNEGSKA (reference sequence). The CDR3 DNA reads TGCAGTGCTAGATCTGACAGCTCTGGGGCCAACGTCCTGACTTTC. It translates to CSARSDSSGANVLTF.

The CDR3 sequence: CASSYSGGAWEETQYF. The CDR3 DNA reads as TGTGCCAGCAGCTATAGCGGGGGGGCGTGGGAAGAGACCCAGTACTTC. V usage is TRBV5-4 and J usage is TRBJ2-5; 11 positions agree with TRBD2. V was clipped by 3 bases and J by 3 bases; unmatched bases: 7. CDR3 length equals 16 residues. CDR1 is SGHNT, CDR2 YYREEE, per germline (reference sequence).

Ten or more counts support this clonotype. One junction end does not reproduce the germline sequence, and a read error may be involved. The J gene is TRBJ2-5, the V gene TRBV7-7, with D perhaps TRBD1 (6 bases). The CDR3 runs 15 residues. Looked up from germline, CDR1 is SSHAT and CDR2 is FNYEAQ (reference sequence). CDR3 sequence reads: CASSRNYQGRETQYF. CDR3 nucleotide sequence: TGTGCTAGCAGCCGCAACTATCAGGGGCGGGAGACCCAGTACTTC.

This clonotype appeared a few times. V gene TRBV4-1 combines with J gene TRBJ1-6, with D unresolved. The ends were cut back, 6 bases at V and 8 bases at J, with 17 bases in the middle. CDR1 is MGHRA and CDR2 is YSYEKL in the germline V gene. CDR3 length equals 15 residues. As DNA, the CDR3 is TGCGCCAGCAGAATGGATTCGGCAAGATATTCACCCCTCCACTTT. Its translation is CASRMDSARYSPLHF.

The chain is built from TRBV29-1 and TRBJ2-7; D is possibly TRBD2 (5 bases). Trimming took 6 bases from V and 0 from J, leaving 9 bases between them. This CDR3 is built from 12 residues. Germline-derived CDR1 and CDR2 are SQVTM and ANQGSEA. The CDR3 coding sequence is TGCAGCGTAACCGGGATCTCCTACGAGCAGTACTTC. Protein sequence: CSVTGISYEQYF.

This clonotype was seen a handful of times. CDR3 DNA: TGTGCCAGCAGCTTAAGTTCTGGACTAGCGGGGCAAGAGACCCAGTACTTC. This sequence encodes CASSLSSGLAGQETQYF. The chain joins TRBV11-2 to TRBJ2-5; TRBD2 aligns across 12 bases. This CDR3 contains 17 residues. Germline-derived CDR1 and CDR2 are SGHAT and FQNNGV. J gave up 2 bases and V 2 bases, and 6 bases lay outside the gene matches.

The table lists this clonotype with many counts. The rearrangement links TRBV7-3 to TRBJ1-3, with 8 bases aligning to TRBD1. Germline lookup yields CDR1 SGHTA and CDR2 FQGTGA. The CDR3 runs to 14 residues. V trimming: 4 bases; J trimming: 2 bases; junction bases outside the gene matches: 1. The DNA of the CDR3 is TGTGCCAGCAGCTCGACAGGGGCTGGAAACACCATATATTTT. It yields the protein CASSSTGAGNTIYF.

In this sample, this clonotype turned up a few times. The rearrangement uses TRBV7-2 and TRBJ1-2; D possibly corresponds to TRBD1 (6 bases). Trimming cost V 4 bases and J 7 bases, with 19 bases left between them. Germline assignment: CDR1 SGHTA and CDR2 FQGNSA. CDR3 size: 15 residues. The CDR3 nucleotides are TGTGCCAGCAGCTCTTACGGATACAGGGAATCTGGCTACACCTTC. Its protein is CASSSYGYRESGYTF.

The chain has TRBV9 and TRBJ2-1; the match to TRBD1 covers 12 bases. V lost 4 bases and J lost 9; bases outside the gene matches: 8. Germline CDR1 SGDLS, CDR2 YYNGEE. This CDR3 has 15 amino acids. CDR3 in amino acids: CASSNRGQGAGEQFF. In DNA form, the CDR3 reads TGTGCCAGCAGCAACCGGGGACAGGGGGCAGGTGAGCAGTTCTTC.

The table lists this clonotype with a few counts. CDR3 region: CASSPLGQGHTGELFF. The CDR3 DNA sequence: TGTGCCAGCAGCCCCCTAGGACAGGGACATACCGGGGAGCTGTTTTTT. The chain has TRBV3-1 and TRBJ2-2; 8 bases are a match to TRBD1. The CDR3 is 16 residues long. CDR1 and CDR2 from the germline V gene are LGHDT and YNNKEL (reference sequence). V trimming: 4 bases; J trimming: 5 bases; junction bases outside the gene matches: 9.

This clonotype occurred a few times. The gene calls are TRBV20-1 and TRBJ2-7; possibly TRBD1 or TRBD2 for D (5 bases each). Germline V gene sequence: CDR1 DFQATT, CDR2 SNEGSKA (reference sequence). Trimming took 3 bases from V and 3 from J, leaving 9 bases between them. The CDR3 is 12 amino acids. Here the CDR3 DNA reads TGCAGTGCTAGGGGACGGAACTACGAGCAGTACGTC. Amino acids: CSARGRNYEQYV.

The chain joins TRBV4-3 to TRBJ2-7; the match to TRBD1 covers 7 bases. The germline V gene has CDR1 LGHNA and CDR2 YSLEER. The CDR3 is 14 amino acids. With V trimmed by 0 bases and J by 2 bases, 1 base remained unmatched. For the CDR3, the DNA is TGCGCCAGCAGCCAAGAGACAGGGACCTACGAGCAGTACTTC. Its protein product is CASSQETGTYEQYF.

This chain's CDR3 is CASSLGDGLYEQFF. The CDR3 DNA follows: TGTGCCAGCAGTTTAGGGGACGGATTATATGAGCAGTTCTTC. This chain joins TRBV12-3 or TRBV12-4 and TRBJ2-1, with D perhaps assigned TRBD1 or TRBD2 (5 bases each). The CDR3 has 14 residues. V lost 1 base, J lost 8 bases, and 12 bases lay in between.